The next 32 T cell receptor beta chains were all read from a single sample in a study of control samples from healthy donors and cancer patients. The repertoire was sequenced with immunoSEQ multiplex PCR; TCRdb's copy has only in-frame clones and lacks some. The sample comprises about 40,000 clones, about 90% of which are singletons, and roughly 4% rests with the top ten. The specimen was blood. The origin of the receptors is a woman aged 45-59 years in good health.

This clone was seen only a few times. The chain couples TRBV11-3 to TRBJ2-2; a weak D match, TRBD2 (5 bases). CDR1 SGHNT and CDR2 YENEEA come from the germline V gene. CDR3 length: 15 residues. V lost 0 bases and J 6 bases, leaving 11 bases between the germline ends. The CDR3 loop reads CASSLERVGAGELFF. The CDR3 coding sequence is TGTGCCAGCAGCTTAGAGCGGGTAGGCGCCGGGGAGCTGTTTTTT.

V usage is TRBV3-1 (or the pseudogene TRBV3-2) and J usage is TRBJ2-7, with D perhaps TRBD1 or TRBD2 (5 bases each). The V gene's germline CDR1 is LGHDT and CDR2 YNNKEL (reference sequence). Trimming pared 1 base from V and 6 bases from J, leaving 10 bases between. The CDR3 contains 13 residues. The CDR3 here is CASSQGRGAEQYF. CDR3 nucleotide sequence: TGTGCCAGCAGCCAAGGACGAGGGGCCGAGCAGTACTTC.

This chain's CDR3 is CASSLLNTEAFF. The CDR3 nucleotides are TGTGCCAGCAGTCTTCTGAACACTGAAGCTTTCTTT. V gene TRBV5-4 combines with J gene TRBJ1-1; D gene ambiguous. This CDR3 spans 12 amino acids. CDR1 is SGHNT, CDR2 YYREEE, per germline (reference sequence). V lost 5 bases to trimming and J lost 0 bases, with 5 bases between them.

The chain carries TRBV19 and TRBJ1-2, with D possibly TRBD1 on 6 matching bases. The germline V gene has CDR1 LNHDA and CDR2 SQIVND (reference sequence). CDR3 length: 14 residues. V was cut by 4 bases and J by 7 bases, with 16 bases left in between. In DNA form, the CDR3 reads TGTGCCAGTAGTAGCCACGACAGGACCTCTGGCTACACCTTC. Amino acids: CASSSHDRTSGYTF.

The V call is TRBV27, the J call TRBJ1-2, with 7 nucleotides matching TRBD1. V dropped 7 bases and J dropped 7; count of bases not matched to a gene: 9. CDR1 is MNHEY, CDR2 SMNVEV, per germline (reference sequence). CDR3 size: 13 residues. CDR3: CASTGVGQSGYTF. The CDR3 nucleotides read TGTGCCAGCACGGGAGTGGGACAGAGTGGCTACACCTTC.

Details on this clone: The junction departs from germline at one end; a sequencing error may be responsible. The rearrangement uses TRBV7-2 and TRBJ2-7; 10 positions match TRBD2. CDR1 and CDR2 from the germline V gene are SGHTA and FQGNSA. CDR3 length: 15 residues. The CDR3 loop is CASSAGLAVSHEQYF. Written as DNA, the CDR3 is TGTGCCAGCAGCGCCGGACTAGCGGTCTCCCACGAGCAGTACTTC.

This clone was detected once. The chain recombines TRBV7-8 with TRBJ1-1; D is possibly TRBD1 (5 bases). The CDR3 runs 15 residues. V dropped 5 bases and J dropped 0 bases, with 13 bases sitting between them. The V gene's germline CDR1 is SGHVS and CDR2 FQNEAQ. CDR3 sequence (DNA): TGTGCCAGCAGCGAAATGGGACGGATGAACACTGAAGCTTTCTTT. Amino acid sequence: CASSEMGRMNTEAFF.

This chain links TRBV7-2 with TRBJ1-3; D unclear. Trimming pared 5 bases from V and 4 bases from J, leaving 12 bases between. CDR3 length: 14 residues. The germline gives CDR1 SGHTA, CDR2 FQGNSA. The CDR3 DNA is TGTGCCAGCAGCCCCACGGGTTTCGGAAACACCATATATTTT. It yields the protein CASSPTGFGNTIYF.

The chain recombines TRBV2 with TRBJ2-7; no reliable D call. Deletions cut 3 bases from V and 1 base from J, with 7 bases between. Per germline, CDR1 SNHLY and CDR2 FYNNEI. CDR3 size: 13 residues. CDR3 amino acids: CASSDAKSYEQYF. CDR3 coding DNA: TGTGCCAGCAGTGATGCCAAGTCCTACGAGCAGTACTTC. The whole variable domain, remainder taken from reference TRBV2 and TRBJ2-7, is EPEVTQTPSHQVTQMGQEVILRCVPISNHLYFYWYRQILGQKVEFLVSFYNNEISEKSEIFDDQFSVERPDGSNFTLKIRSTKLEDSAMYFCASSDAKSYEQYFGPGTRLTVT.

The chain recombines TRBV28 with TRBJ2-7, with D perhaps matching TRBD1 (5 bases). V dropped 4 bases and J dropped 2 bases, with 12 bases sitting between them. The CDR3 runs to 14 residues. Germline V gives CDR1 MDHEN, CDR2 SYDVKM. The CDR3 DNA sequence: TGTGCCAGCAGTTCACGACAGAGGACCTACGAGCAGTACTTC. This sequence encodes CASSSRQRTYEQYF.

This clone was detected once. The CDR3 sequence: CASSIEGTSTEQYF. CDR3 nucleotide sequence: TGTGCCAGTAGTATTGAGGGGACTAGCACCGAGCAGTACTTC. The V call is TRBV19, the J call TRBJ2-7; 9 nucleotides align to TRBD2. Germline CDR1 LNHDA, CDR2 SQIVND (reference sequence). Germline trimming cut 3 bases from V and 6 bases from J; bases unmatched to any gene: 6. The CDR3 covers 14 residues.

This chain's CDR3 is CASSQVGRGELFF. CDR3 coding DNA: TGTGCCAGCAGCCAGGTGGGGAGAGGGGAGCTGTTTTTT. V gene TRBV5-6 combines with J gene TRBJ2-2; maybe TRBD2 (5 bases). Germline V gene data show CDR1 as SGHDT and CDR2 as YYEEEE. The CDR3 sequence is 13 residues long. Trimming took off 4 bases at V and 8 bases at J, with 12 bases between the two ends.

Comments on this clone: A junction end diverges from the germline sequence, so it may reflect a read error. The chain employs TRBV27 and TRBJ1-2, with 7 bases matching TRBD1. Germline CDR1 reads MNHEY; CDR2 reads SMNVEV (reference sequence). This CDR3 has 15 residues. This chain's CDR3 is CASTAMGRGGYGCTF. In nucleotides, the CDR3 is TGTGCCAGCACCGCCATGGGCAGGGGGGGCTATGGCTGCACCTTC.

The chain recombines TRBV27 with TRBJ2-5; 10 nucleotides match TRBD2. The junction had 3 bases not matched to a gene; V was cut back by 2 bases and J by 0 bases. Germline CDR1 reads MNHEY; CDR2 reads SMNVEV (reference sequence). The CDR3 covers 16 residues. The CDR3 DNA reads TGTGCCAGCAGTTTAAAGGGACTAGCGTACCAAGAGACCCAGTACTTC. Its translation is CASSLKGLAYQETQYF.

CDR3 in amino acids: CASSLWTRTASSGNTIYF. The CDR3 region has the DNA TGTGCCAGCAGCTTATGGACCCGGACAGCGAGCTCTGGAAACACCATATATTTT. This rearrangement joins TRBV7-6 to TRBJ1-3; TRBD1 might be the D (6 bases). The CDR3 extends over 18 amino acids. The germline V and J ends were trimmed by 2 bases and 0 bases, with 17 bases remaining between them. The V gene's germline CDR1 is SGHVS and CDR2 FNYEAQ.

This rearrangement joins TRBV7-2 to TRBJ1-6, with D perhaps TRBD1 (5 bases). V shed 3 bases and J shed 6 bases, with 12 bases lying between them. Germline-derived CDR1 and CDR2 are SGHTA and FQGNSA. The CDR3 sequence is 15 residues long. The CDR3 nucleotides read TGTGCCAGCAGCTTCACCGGACACCTTAATTCACCCCTCCACTTT. This translates into CASSFTGHLNSPLHF.

The V call is TRBV27, the J call TRBJ2-2; TRBD2 agrees at 13 bases. The length of the CDR3 is 14 residues. Germline lookup yields CDR1 MNHEY and CDR2 SMNVEV (reference sequence). The J segment lost 8 bases and the V segment lost 6 bases, leaving 3 bases of the junction unmatched. CDR3 nucleotides: TGTGCCAGCAGGCTGGGACTAGCGGGGGGGGAGCTGTTTTTT. Amino acids: CASRLGLAGGELFF.

The rearrangement joins TRBV12-3 or TRBV12-4 to TRBJ1-1; D is ambiguous. This CDR3 spans 11 amino acids. V was trimmed by 8 bases and J by 1 base, leaving 5 bases between them. The CDR3: CASYKNTEAFF. CDR3 DNA sequence: TGTGCCAGCTATAAGAACACTGAAGCTTTCTTT.

The gene calls are TRBV6-2 or TRBV6-3 and TRBJ2-2, with D maybe TRBD2 (5 bases). CDR1 is MNHEY and CDR2 is SVGEGT in the germline V gene. The germline V and J ends were trimmed by 3 bases and 5 bases, with 7 bases remaining between them. CDR3 length: 13 residues. As DNA, the CDR3 is TGTGCCAGCAGTTATCGGGGTACCGGGGAGCTGTTTTTT. It encodes CASSYRGTGELFF.

This chain uses TRBV6-1 with TRBJ1-5; D possibly corresponds to TRBD1 (6 bases). The CDR3 is 14 amino acids. Germline CDR1 and CDR2: MNHNS and SASEGT. The V and J ends lost 1 base and 4 bases respectively, with 8 bases between them. The DNA of the CDR3 is TGTGCCAGCAGTGAAGTCCAGGGGAATCAGCCCCAGCATTTT. Its translation is CASSEVQGNQPQHF.

The chain couples TRBV19 to TRBJ1-1; no reliable D call. Trimming left V 8 bases short and J 0 bases short, with 10 bases between. Germline V CDR1 and CDR2: LNHDA, SQIVND (reference sequence). The CDR3 is 13 amino acids. CDR3 sequence reads: CASARGLNTEAFF. The CDR3 bases are TGTGCCAGTGCTCGGGGTTTGAACACTGAAGCTTTCTTT.

This sequence joins TRBV6-2 or TRBV6-3 and TRBJ2-7; D might be TRBD1 or TRBD2, each matching 5 bases. The CDR3 has 14 residues. V dropped 0 bases and J dropped 3 bases, with 9 bases sitting between them. Germline V lookup: CDR1 MNHEY, CDR2 SVGEGT. CDR3 in amino acids: CASSYSGTVYEQYF. The CDR3 bases are TGTGCCAGCAGTTACTCTGGGACGGTCTACGAGCAGTACTTC.

The gene calls are TRBV28 and TRBJ1-5; D not certain. Trimming removed 1 base at V and 3 bases at J, with 10 bases between. This CDR3 spans 15 amino acids. Germline values: CDR1 MDHEN, CDR2 SYDVKM. CDR3 sequence: CASSLSGLLNQPQHF. In DNA form, the CDR3 reads TGTGCCAGCAGTTTATCCGGACTCCTCAATCAGCCCCAGCATTTT.

The V and J genes are TRBV23-1 and TRBJ1-5, with 8 nucleotides matching TRBD1. TRBV23-1 is an ORF, with its function uncertain. Germline trimming cut 3 bases from V and 5 bases from J; bases unmatched to any gene: 9. This CDR3 has 16 amino acids. This CDR3 reads CASSHQTGEFDQPQHF. As DNA, the CDR3 is TGCGCCAGCAGTCATCAGACAGGGGAGTTTGATCAGCCCCAGCATTTT.

The chain has TRBV7-3 and TRBJ1-1; D uncertain. Per germline, CDR1 SGHTA and CDR2 FQGTGA. The CDR3 spans 12 residues. Trimming shortened V by 4 bases and J by 5 bases, and 8 bases separated the two germline ends. This CDR3 is CASSSGRTEAFF. The CDR3 DNA sequence: TGTGCCAGCAGCTCTGGACGGACTGAAGCTTTCTTT.

The CDR3, as DNA: TGTGCCAGCAGCGATATAAGTTTCTTC. It yields the protein CASSDISFF. The J gene is TRBJ2-1, the V gene TRBV7-2, with D unclear. Germline V lookup: CDR1 SGHTA, CDR2 FQGNSA. Between the trimmed V and J ends, which lost 5 bases and 16 bases, there was a span of 9 bases. This CDR3 is 9 amino acids long. The entire variable domain, with the rest obtained from reference TRBV7-2 and TRBJ2-1, is as follows: GAGVSQSPSNKVTEKGKDVELRCDPISGHTALYWYRQSLGQGLEFLIYFQGNSAPDKSGLPSDRFSAERTGGSVSTLTIQRTQQEDSAVYLCASSDISFFGPGTRLTVL.

The J gene is TRBJ1-5, the V gene TRBV23-1; D gene uncertain. TRBV23-1 is an open reading frame whose function is uncertain. The ends were cut back, 10 bases at V and 3 bases at J, with 16 bases in the middle. The CDR3 length is 14 residues. The CDR3 reads CATTRLSPNQPQHF. DNA for the CDR3: TGCGCCACCACAAGATTAAGTCCCAATCAGCCCCAGCATTTT.

This sequence joins TRBV19 and TRBJ2-5; no clear D gene. The CDR3 totals 13 residues. Between the trimmed V and J ends, which lost 8 bases and 0 bases, there was a span of 10 bases. The germline V gene has CDR1 LNHDA and CDR2 SQIVND (reference sequence). In nucleotides, the CDR3 is TGTGCCAGTGGGTATACCTACCAAGAGACCCAGTACTTC. It encodes CASGYTYQETQYF. Supplemented by reference TRBV19 and TRBJ2-5, the full variable domain reads DGGITQSPKYLFRKEGQNVTLSCEQNLNHDAMYWYRQDPGQGLRLIYYSQIVNDFQKGDIAEGYSVSREKKESFPLTVTSAQKNPTAFYLCASGYTYQETQYFGPGTRLLVL.

This clone has only one observation. This sequence joins TRBV7-2 and TRBJ1-3, with D possibly being TRBD1 (6 bases). V lost 2 bases and J 0 bases, leaving 11 bases between the germline ends. The CDR3 sequence is 16 residues long. Germline values: CDR1 SGHTA, CDR2 FQGNSA. Written as DNA, the CDR3 is TGTGCCAGCAGCTTATCAGGGGTGCTCTCTGGAAACACCATATATTTT. Translation: CASSLSGVLSGNTIYF.

The CDR3 region has the DNA TGTGCCAGCAGCTTGCTCCGCTCCTATAATTCACCCCTCCACTTT. This codes for CASSLLRSYNSPLHF. The genes are TRBV5-6 and TRBJ1-6, with D unresolved. Looked up from germline, CDR1 is SGHDT and CDR2 is YYEEEE. This CDR3 comprises 15 residues. V lost 1 base and J lost 0, with 5 bases in between.

About this clone itself: Other nucleotide sequences in the sample specify the same CDR3. This rearrangement joins TRBV6-2 or TRBV6-3 to TRBJ1-2, with D possibly TRBD1 on 6 matching bases. V was trimmed by 5 bases and J by 5 bases, leaving 12 bases between them. This CDR3 comprises 13 residues. The germline gives CDR1 MNHEY, CDR2 SVGEGT. CDR3 amino acids: CASSPQGGYGYTF. DNA for the CDR3: TGTGCCAGCAGTCCGCAAGGGGGTTATGGCTACACCTTC.

The rearrangement joins TRBV9 to TRBJ2-3, with D possibly being TRBD1 (7 bases). From germline, CDR1 is SGDLS and CDR2 YYNGEE. The CDR3 has 20 residues. The V end was cut by 4 bases, the J end by 2 bases, with 29 bases between. The CDR3 DNA is TGTGCCAGCAGCTTCTCTTTCTCGGCAGGGGGGCGAAGGAACACAGATACGCAGTATTTT. Protein: CASSFSFSAGGRRNTDTQYF.